This is a list of T cell receptor beta chains from one sample in a study of identical twins. TCRdb re-derived calls from the 5' RACE reads in MiXCR, one entry per CDR3 protein. The data contain 1,800,000 or so distinct CDR3 sequences, about 32% of them singletons. The sequencing input was cord blood. The receptors were gathered from a newborn girl in good health. CDR3s include the opening cysteine and the closing phenylalanine or tryptophan. D genes are given only for firm matches. Where a row states a size, it is once, few, many or the class of an expanded clone; other rows omit it.

>TRBV28|-|TRBJ1-2|-
CASSSSRVVVVDYGYTF
TGTGCCAGCAGTTCAAGCAGGGTGGTGGTCGTGGACTATGGCTACACCTTC
>TRBV20-1|few|TRBJ2-7|-
CSASNRTSYEQYF
TGCAGTGCTAGTAATAGGACTTCATACGAGCAGTACTTC
>TRBV6-1|-|TRBJ2-1|TRBD2
CASSERTSGGETEQFF
TGTGCCAGCAGTGAACGGACTAGCGGGGGGGAGACTGAGCAGTTCTTC
>TRBV20-1|few|TRBJ1-6|-
CSASSYNSPLHF
TGCAGTGCTAGCTCCTATAATTCACCCCTCCACTTT
>TRBV21-1|few|TRBJ1-4|-
CASSTYRDRAPQLNEKLFF
TGTGCCAGCAGCACATACCGGGACAGGGCCCCCCAACTTAATGAAAAACTGTTTTTT
>TRBV12-3/TRBV12-4|-|TRBJ1-4|-
CASSYGDNNEKLFF
TGTGCCAGCAGCTACGGGGATAATAATGAAAAACTGTTTTTT
>TRBV5-1|few|TRBJ1-1|TRBD1
CASSYKRQGGTEAFF
TGCGCCAGCAGCTACAAACGACAGGGTGGCACTGAAGCTTTCTTT
>TRBV7-2|-|TRBJ1-4|-
CASSLIERARRGELFF
TGTGCCAGCAGCTTAATCGAAAGGGCCCGGCGAGGAGAACTGTTTTTT
>TRBV4-2|-|TRBJ2-3|TRBD2
CASSQDPRELDTQYF
TGTGCCAGCAGCCAAGATCCGCGGGAGCTAGATACGCAGTATTTT
>TRBV25-1|-|TRBJ2-6|-
CASSERWAGANVLTF
TGTGCCAGCAGTGAGCGGTGGGCTGGGGCCAACGTCCTGACTTTC
>TRBV20-1|few|TRBJ2-7|TRBD2
CSAIGGAYEQYF
TGCAGTGCAATCGGGGGGGCCTACGAGCAGTACTTC
>TRBV4-1|-|TRBJ1-5|-
CASSLRGGNQPHHF
TGCGCCAGCAGCCTCAGGGGAGGCAATCAGCCCCACCATTTT
>TRBV5-1|few|TRBJ2-5|TRBD2
CASSLGRTSGRQETQYF
TGCGCCAGCAGCTTGGGGAGGACTAGCGGGAGACAAGAGACCCAGTACTTC
>TRBV7-9|-|TRBJ1-1|-
CASSGSPGGTEAFF
TGTGCCAGCAGCGGTAGTCCAGGTGGCACTGAAGCTTTCTTT
>TRBV28|many|TRBJ2-1|-
CASSLSGINEQFF
TGTGCCAGCAGTTTATCAGGGATCAATGAGCAGTTCTTC
>TRBV12-3/TRBV12-4|-|TRBJ1-2|TRBD1
CASNFRTGSYGYTF
TGTGCCAGCAATTTTCGGACAGGCAGCTATGGCTACACCTTC
>TRBV28|-|TRBJ2-7|-
CASSLYSPIYEQYF
TGTGCCAGCAGTTTGTACAGCCCAATCTACGAGCAGTACTTC
>TRBV18|-|TRBJ2-3|-
CASSHSPSGGSTDTQYF
TGTGCCAGCTCACATAGCCCCTCTGGCGGAAGCACAGATACGCAGTATTTT
>TRBV2|-|TRBJ1-2|-
CASSERLLGAYTF
TGTGCCAGCAGTGAACGTCTGCTGGGGGCCTACACCTTC
>TRBV20-1|-|TRBJ2-3|-
CSARPRYGGGSPDTQYF
TGCAGTGCTAGACCACGTTATGGGGGCGGGAGCCCAGATACGCAGTATTTT
>TRBV7-2|-|TRBJ2-1|-
CASSPRDRTDTQFF
TGTGCCAGCAGCCCTAGGGACCGCACAGATACGCAGTTCTTC
>TRBV12-3/TRBV12-4|few|TRBJ2-1|TRBD2
CASRSTSGRIYNEQFF
TGTGCCAGCAGATCTACTAGCGGGAGGATCTACAATGAGCAGTTCTTC
>TRBV20-1|few|TRBJ1-5|-
CSARGGATNQPQHF
TGCAGTGCTAGAGGGGGGGCTACCAATCAGCCCCAGCATTTT
>TRBV13|-|TRBJ1-2|-
CASSLEGPIYGYTF
TGTGCCAGCAGCTTGGAGGGACCGATCTATGGCTACACCTTC
>TRBV28|many|TRBJ1-5|-
CASSLNQPQHF
TGTGCCAGCAGTTTAAATCAGCCCCAGCATTTT
>TRBV19|few|TRBJ2-3|-
CASSRQGMPDTQYF
TGTGCCAGTAGTCGGCAGGGGATGCCAGATACGCAGTATTTT
>TRBV20-1|few|TRBJ2-4|TRBD2
CSASLAGGAKNIQYF
TGCAGTGCGTCACTAGCGGGAGGAGCCAAAAACATTCAGTACTTC
>TRBV3-1|few|TRBJ2-5|TRBD1
CASSYRGNLQETQYF
TGTGCCAGCAGCTACAGGGGAAACTTACAAGAGACCCAGTACTTC
>TRBV2|-|TRBJ1-5|TRBD1
CASRKDRVANQPQHF
TGTGCCAGCAGAAAGGACAGGGTCGCCAATCAGCCCCAGCATTTT
>TRBV28|-|TRBJ1-6|-
CASSWGTSSYNSPLHF
TGTGCCAGCAGTTGGGGGACTAGCTCCTATAATTCACCCCTCCACTTT
>TRBV12-3/TRBV12-4|-|TRBJ2-3|-
CASTLRQVRDHTDTQYF
TGTGCCAGCACCCTTAGACAGGTCCGGGATCACACAGATACGCAGTATTTT
>TRBV10-3|-|TRBJ2-7|TRBD1
CAITPGQGTYEQYF
TGTGCCATCACGCCGGGACAGGGGACCTACGAGCAGTACTTC
>TRBV10-3|many|TRBJ2-5|TRBD2
CAISEGLAGQETQYF
TGTGCCATCAGTGAGGGACTAGCGGGTCAAGAGACCCAGTACTTC